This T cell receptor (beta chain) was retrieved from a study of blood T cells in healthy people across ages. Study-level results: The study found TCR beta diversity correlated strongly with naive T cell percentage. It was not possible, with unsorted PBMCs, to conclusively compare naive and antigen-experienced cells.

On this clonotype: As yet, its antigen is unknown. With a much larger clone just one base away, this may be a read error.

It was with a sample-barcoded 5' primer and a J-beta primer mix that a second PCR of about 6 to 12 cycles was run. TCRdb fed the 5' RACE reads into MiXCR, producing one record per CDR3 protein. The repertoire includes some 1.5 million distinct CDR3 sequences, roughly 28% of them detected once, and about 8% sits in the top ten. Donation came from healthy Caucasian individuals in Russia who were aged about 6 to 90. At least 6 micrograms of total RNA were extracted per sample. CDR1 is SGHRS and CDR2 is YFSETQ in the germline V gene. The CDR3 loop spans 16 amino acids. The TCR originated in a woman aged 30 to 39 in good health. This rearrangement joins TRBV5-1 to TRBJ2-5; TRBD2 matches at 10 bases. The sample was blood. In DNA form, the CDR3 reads TGCGCCGGCAGCTTACAGGCTAGCGGGGGCCAAGAGACCCAGTACTTC. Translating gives CAGSLQASGGQETQYF.